This T cell receptor (beta chain) was sequenced during a study of blood T cell repertoires in COVID-19. Repertoires were generated with immunoSEQ multiplex PCR, while TCRdb's copy carries only in-frame clones and drops some. The data hold 150,000 to 180,000 clones, with about 80% observed a single time. Trimming cost V 6 bases and J 3 bases, with 6 bases left between them. This CDR3 is 13 amino acids long. Sequenced input: peripheral blood. V is TRBV12-3 or TRBV12-4 and J is TRBJ2-6; D gene ambiguous. This TCR was recovered from a woman between 55 and 75 years old with acute or convalescent COVID-19. The CDR3 sequence: CASRSLGANVLTF. The CDR3 DNA sequence: TGTGCCAGCAGGTCCCTTGGGGCCAACGTCCTGACTTTC.